This T cell receptor (beta chain) was found in a study of cytomegalovirus exposure and HLA in healthy donors. Amplification used 60 Vbeta primers and 13 Jbeta primers. Sequencing was performed with immunoSEQ multiplex PCR; in TCRdb, only in-frame clones are kept and a portion is missing. The sample has more than 85,000 clones, about 75% seen once; the top ten hold 10%. Study-level findings and limits: In a later analysis, CMV-associated beta chains were mostly HLA-associated, it appeared. TRBV6-2, TRBV6-3 and other indistinguishable V segments were excluded. Presence/absence analyses assumed roughly uniform sequencing depth across donors. Earlier results showed most TCR beta V segments being productive about 87% or about 30% of the time.

This clone was seen once. The antigen is unknown. Germline V gene data show CDR1 as SGHVS and CDR2 as FQNEAQ. With V trimmed by 5 bases and J by 8 bases, 12 bases remained unmatched. This CDR3 is built from 16 residues. The chain joins TRBV7-8 to TRBJ1-6; 7 nucleotides agree with TRBD1. Sequencing was performed on PBMCs. This clonotype was sampled from a man aged 25 to 40 in good health and CMV-seropositive. For the CDR3, the DNA is TGTGCCAGCAGCAAAGAAACCGGGACAGTTCATTCACCCCTCCACTTT. This codes for CASSKETGTVHSPLHF.